Included here is one T cell receptor beta chain sequence, with context. This record comes from a study of blood T cell repertoires in COVID-19. Study-level information: T cells, B-cell-depleted T cells, or PBMCs provided the cDNA or gDNA that served as material.

CDR3 size: 18 residues. The germline gives CDR1 WSHSY, CDR2 SAAADI. Unmatched junction bases numbered 11, after V lost 7 bases and J lost 0 bases. How the authors handled the data: Estimation of nucleated cell counts relied on the amplification of reference gene primers. Assay used: immunoSEQ multiplex PCR; TCRdb lists only in-frame clones, some missing. V, J and clone size were drawn from that table, and D and trimming were deduced from the DNA. Here the sample spans about 190,000 clones, 75% to 90% being singletons. Sequencing was carried out using peripheral blood. The gene calls are TRBV10-2 and TRBJ2-2, with 10 bases identical to TRBD2. The source of this sequence is a man between 65 and 79 years old with active or convalescent COVID-19. CDR3 bases: TGCGCCAGCATCGATACCCCCCTAGCGGGGGCGAACACCGGGGAGCTGTTTTTT. It is translated as CASIDTPLAGANTGELFF.